This entry is about one T cell receptor (beta chain). Its antigen is unidentified. V was pared by 2 bases and J by 7 bases, with 8 bases of the junction left unmatched. The CDR3 contains 15 residues. The germline V gene encodes CDR1 SGHNT and CDR2 YYREEE (reference sequence). This table comes from immunoSEQ multiplex PCR, and its TCRdb copy is limited to in-frame clones, with some not included. The sample shows about 52,000 clones, roughly 91% of them seen only once. The data stem from a study of OX40 agonist ivuxolimab in advanced cancers. Study-level results: Antigens targeted by the expanded peripheral T cells were not determined. Expanded clones were, on average, more numerous in CD8+ T cells than in CD4+. With doses of 0.1 to 3.0 mg/kg, CD4+ and CD8+ blood T cells had undergone clonal expansion by week 6.

This clonotype was obtained from an adult with an advanced solid tumor such as melanoma, head and neck, liver or kidney cancer. The chain joins TRBV5-4 to TRBJ2-1, with 8 bases matching TRBD2. Sequenced material: CD4+ or CD8+ T cells sorted from blood, taken in a trial of the OX40 agonist ivuxolimab. In nucleotides, the CDR3 is TGTGCCAGCAGCTTCTCGGCGGGACTAGGGAATGAGCAGTTCTTC. This sequence encodes CASSFSAGLGNEQFF.